The present TCR beta chain was sequenced within a study of blood T cell repertoires in COVID-19. This clone was detected a few times. This table comes from immunoSEQ multiplex PCR, and its TCRdb copy is limited to in-frame clones, with some not included. The data show over 150,000 clones, over 75% seen once. The study counted Cohort 3 donors as recovered given two negative PCRs, clearance, or symptom resolution. Germline loops: CDR1 MNHEY, CDR2 SVGAGI. CDR3 size: 15 residues. Trimming removed 0 bases from V and 10 bases from J; junction bases left unmatched: 6. V and J are TRBV6-5 and TRBJ1-6, with 7 nucleotides matching TRBD1. The sequencing input was PBMCs or T cells enriched from blood (not recorded which). The receptor's source is a woman between 50 and 59 years old who had recovered from COVID-19. The CDR3 DNA reads as TGTGCCAGCAGTTACTCGAGGGACAGTTGGTCACCCCTCCACTTT. Translated, it gives CASSYSRDSWSPLHF.